The 27 T cell receptor beta chains presented below share a single source sample, sequenced in a study of T cell clonality in common variable immunodeficiency. Profiling relied on immunoSEQ multiplex PCR, and the TCRdb table lists in-frame clones only, not all of them. Listed for the sample are 30,000 to 40,000 clones, none seen a single time. What was sequenced was peripheral blood mononuclear cells. These receptors were obtained from a person between 18 and 75 years old in good health.

This clone showed up many times. Compared with germline, one end of the junction differs, possibly owing to a read error. The CDR3 end is not reached by the read, which stops 3 residues before it; the germline J gene fills it in. This chain joins TRBV4-2 and TRBJ2-3; 9 bases agree with TRBD1. Per the germline V gene, CDR1 is LGHNA and CDR2 is YNFKEQ. The CDR3 consists of 16 residues. CDR3 bases read: TGCGCCAGTAGGACAGGGGCTAGCTGGGGCACAGATACG. It encodes CASRTGASWGTDT. The entire CDR3 is CASRTGASWGTDTQYF.

This clone was counted many times. The read stops 3 residues short of the end of the CDR3; the missing end is completed from the germline J gene. This chain links TRBV2 with TRBJ2-2, with D uncertain. In germline, CDR1 is SNHLY, CDR2 FYNNEI. CDR3 size: 15 residues. V was pared by 4 bases and J by 3 bases, with 12 bases between. The CDR3 loop is CASSVVSTHTGELFF. CDR3 bases read: TGTGCCAGCAGTGTAGTATCAACCCACACCGGGGAG. Full variable domain (missing parts from reference TRBV2 and TRBJ2-2): EPEVTQTPSHQVTQMGQEVILRCVPISNHLYFYWYRQILGQKVEFLVSFYNNEISEKSEIFDDQFSVERPDGSNFTLKIRSTKLEDSAMYFCASSVVSTHTGELFFGEGSRLTVL.

There are many counts of this clone. Read data end 3 residues before the CDR3 end; the end is taken from the germline J gene. The rearrangement links TRBV10-3 to TRBJ2-7; 8 bases align to TRBD2. Germline CDR1 is ENHRY and CDR2 is SYGVKD. This CDR3 has 17 amino acids. The V gene end was trimmed by 2 bases and the J gene end by 4 bases; junction bases not matched to a gene: 13. CDR3: CAISEPTGGGIMYEQYF. CDR3 DNA (partial): TGTGCCATCAGTGAGCCAACCGGGGGGGGGATCATGTACGAG.

This clone was counted between two and nine times. The CDR3 bases that were read are TGTGCCAGTAGTCCTTTACAGGGGGCGAGCAATCAGCCC. This sequence encodes CASSPLQGASNQP. From start to end, the CDR3 is CASSPLQGASNQPQHF. The V call is TRBV19, the J call TRBJ1-5; TRBD1 aligns across 9 bases. The read halts 3 residues ahead of the CDR3 end, with the missing end drawn from the germline J gene. Germline-derived CDR1 and CDR2 are LNHDA and SQIVND (reference sequence). V lost 5 bases, J lost 1 base, and 6 bases stayed unmatched. CDR3 length: 16 amino acids.

This clone was counted at least ten times. The CDR3 goes on 3 residues after the read ends, and that part is filled in from the germline J gene. This rearrangement joins TRBV5-1 to TRBJ1-1, with TRBD1 matching over 10 bases. This CDR3 has 16 residues. Germline V gene lookup returns CDR1 SGHRS and CDR2 YFSETQ. The ends lost 3 bases at V and 0 bases at J; junction bases unmatched: 5. This CDR3 reads CASSYRGQGMNTEAFF. The sequenced CDR3 bases are TGCGCCAGCAGCTACCGGGGACAGGGGATGAACACTGAA.

This clone was picked up many times. The read falls 3 residues short of the CDR3 end, and the missing part is taken from the germline J gene. The chain couples TRBV19 to TRBJ2-4; 8 bases are a match to TRBD1. The J segment lost 0 bases and the V segment lost 3 bases, leaving 4 bases of the junction unmatched. CDR1 is LNHDA, CDR2 SQIVND, per germline (reference sequence). CDR3 length equals 16 residues. CDR3 sequence reads: CASSIDRGLAKNIQYF. CDR3 DNA (partial): TGTGCCAGTAGTATTGACAGGGGTCTAGCCAAAAACATT. The variable domain in full, with the rest retrieved from reference TRBV19 and TRBJ2-4, is DGGITQSPKYLFRKEGQNVTLSCEQNLNHDAMYWYRQDPGQGLRLIYYSQIVNDFQKGDIAEGYSVSREKKESFPLTVTSAQKNPTAFYLCASSIDRGLAKNIQYFGAGTRLSVL.

This clone was seen at least ten times. From the germline J gene comes the end of the CDR3, since the read stops 3 residues before it. The chain combines TRBV19 with TRBJ1-5; tentative D call: TRBD1 (5 bases). From germline, CDR1 is LNHDA and CDR2 SQIVND (reference sequence). The ends were cut back, 0 bases at V and 4 bases at J, with 13 bases in the middle. The length of the CDR3 is 16 residues. The DNA read from the CDR3 is TGTGCCAGTAGTATAGAAGTCGCCAGGGAAAATCAGCCC. The encoded protein is CASSIEVARENQP. The entire CDR3 is CASSIEVARENQPQHF.

This clone occurred many times. The CDR3 is cut off 3 residues early in the read; its end comes from the germline J gene. The chain links TRBV5-1 to TRBJ2-5; 9 bases are shared with TRBD1. CDR1 and CDR2 (germline): SGHRS, YFSETQ. The CDR3 spans 15 residues. V shed 5 bases, J shed 5 bases, and the junction held 10 bases outside the gene matches. The CDR3 bases that were read are TGCGCCAGCAGGGGATTACAGGGGGCCGGGGAGACC. The encoded protein is CASRGLQGAGET. The entire CDR3 sequence reads CASRGLQGAGETQYF.

This clone showed up many times. Read coverage stops 3 residues before the CDR3 terminus; the germline J gene supplies the remainder. V is TRBV29-1 and J is TRBJ1-1; TRBD1 matches 9 bases. The CDR3 loop spans 12 amino acids. J gave up 4 bases and V 6 bases, and 3 bases lay outside the gene matches. CDR1 and CDR2 from the germline V gene are SQVTM and ANQGSEA. The CDR3 loop is CSVDRGSTEAFF. The CDR3 DNA, read in part, is TGCAGCGTCGACAGGGGGAGCACTGAA. The full variable domain, rest sourced from reference TRBV29-1 and TRBJ1-1, is SAVISQKPSRDICQRGTSLTIQCQVDSQVTMMFWYRQQPGQSLTLIATANQGSEATYESGFVIDKFPISRPNLTFSTLTVSNMSPEDSSIYLCSVDRGSTEAFFGQGTRLTVV.

This clone was seen many times. From the germline J gene comes the end of the CDR3, since the read stops 3 residues before it. The genes are TRBV5-6 and TRBJ2-1; a possible D gene is TRBD2 (7 bases). The CDR3 loop spans 14 amino acids. From germline, CDR1 is SGHDT and CDR2 YYEEEE. Deletions cut 9 bases from V and 0 bases from J, with 13 bases between. This CDR3 reads CATGGPSSYNEQFF. The sequenced part of the CDR3 DNA is TGTGCCACCGGGGGGCCCTCCTCCTACAATGAG.

This clone came up many times. The CDR3 end is not reached by the read, which stops 3 residues before it; the germline J gene fills it in. The V and J genes are TRBV20-1 and TRBJ2-7; 12 bases line up with TRBD2. V lost 6 bases to trimming and J lost 4 bases; unmatched junction nucleotides: 4. The length of the CDR3 is 13 residues. Germline values: CDR1 DFQATT, CDR2 SNEGSKA (reference sequence). CDR3 bases read: TGCAGTGCGGCGACTAGCGGGAGTTACGAG. Translating it yields CSAATSGSYE. From start to end, the CDR3 is CSAATSGSYEQYF.

The table lists this clone with many counts. Read coverage stops 3 residues before the CDR3 terminus; the germline J gene supplies the remainder. The rearrangement uses TRBV12-3 or TRBV12-4 and TRBJ2-3; 7 nucleotides match TRBD2. The CDR3 has 15 amino acids. With 6 bases clipped from V and 1 base from J, the junction kept 7 bases outside the gene matches. The CDR3 reads CASSSTSARTDTQYF. Partial CDR3 DNA: TGTGCCAGCAGCTCCACTAGCGCACGCACAGATACG.

Ten or more counts support this clone. The CDR3 end lies 3 residues beyond the end of the read and is filled in from the germline J gene. The chain has TRBV29-1 and TRBJ2-7, with 7 bases fitting TRBD1. The CDR3 is 13 residues long. Germline V gene sequence: CDR1 SQVTM, CDR2 ANQGSEA. V shed 4 bases and J 2 bases; nucleotides not matched to a gene: 5. The DNA read from the CDR3 is TGCAGCGTTGGCAGGGGGACCACCTACGAG. It encodes CSVGRGTTYE. The full CDR3 reads CSVGRGTTYEQYF.

This clone was seen many times. The CDR3 is cut off 3 residues early in the read; its end comes from the germline J gene. V and J are TRBV7-2 and TRBJ1-1, with D possibly being TRBD1 (6 bases). This CDR3 comprises 14 residues. Germline assignment: CDR1 SGHTA and CDR2 FQGNSA. V was trimmed by 5 bases and J by 2 bases, leaving 12 bases between them. CDR3 loop: CASSAGQINTEAFF. The CDR3 bases that were read are TGTGCCAGCAGCGCCGGACAGATAAACACTGAA.

Ten or more counts support this clone. The read stops 3 residues short of the end of the CDR3; the missing end is completed from the germline J gene. The rearrangement joins TRBV20-1 to TRBJ1-2, with 9 nucleotides matching TRBD1. This CDR3 is 12 amino acids long. The V gene's germline CDR1 is DFQATT and CDR2 SNEGSKA (reference sequence). CDR3 DNA (partial): TGCAGTGCCACAGGGGGCGGGAGCGGC. Protein product: CSATGGGSG. The CDR3 in full is CSATGGGSGYTF.

This clone was found many times. Read coverage stops 3 residues before the CDR3 terminus; the germline J gene supplies the remainder. This rearrangement joins TRBV18 to TRBJ2-1; D unclear. Per germline, CDR1 KGHSH and CDR2 LQKENI. With 3 bases removed from V and 5 bases from J, the gap between germline ends came to 8 bases. The CDR3 sequence is 13 residues long. The CDR3 bases that were read are TGTGCCAGCTCACCGCAAAGGGACAATGAG. It encodes CASSPQRDNE. The whole CDR3 sequence reads CASSPQRDNEQFF.

This clone has at least ten counts. The read ends 3 residues before the CDR3 terminus; that terminus is restored from the germline J gene. V gene TRBV29-1 combines with J gene TRBJ1-1; 8 positions agree with TRBD1. The CDR3 sequence is 13 residues long. In germline, CDR1 is SQVTM, CDR2 ANQGSEA. Partial CDR3 DNA: TGCAGCGGCCCGACAGGGGCCGGAGGGGAA. It specifies CSGPTGAGGE. The whole CDR3 protein is CSGPTGAGGEAFF.

This clone was recorded at least ten times. The CDR3 goes on 3 residues after the read ends, and that part is filled in from the germline J gene. This rearrangement joins TRBV7-3 to TRBJ2-5, with 12 bases aligning to TRBD2. The CDR3 is 16 residues long. Germline values: CDR1 SGHTA, CDR2 FQGTGA. The J segment lost 4 bases and the V segment lost 0 bases, leaving 3 bases of the junction unmatched. The chain's CDR3 is CASSLTGLAGIETQYF. CDR3 DNA, as far as it was read: TGTGCCAGCAGCTTAACCGGACTAGCGGGAATAGAGACC.

Many counts were recorded for this clone. At one of its ends the junction is not consistent with the germline gene, which may arise from a read error. The read ends 3 residues early relative to the CDR3; the germline J gene fills the gap. The gene calls are TRBV7-9 and TRBJ2-6, with TRBD2 matching over 8 bases. The germline V gene has CDR1 SEHNR and CDR2 FQNEAQ (reference sequence). The CDR3 is 12 amino acids. The sequenced CDR3 bases are TGTGCTAGCAACCGGGGGGGGGACGTC. This gives the protein CASNRGGDV. The full CDR3 protein is CASNRGGDVLTF.

This clone occurred many times. The DNA ends 3 residues before the CDR3 does, and the rest of the CDR3 is filled in from the germline J gene. The chain is built from TRBV12-3 or TRBV12-4 and TRBJ1-1; TRBD1 aligns across 10 bases. The CDR3 spans 14 residues. With V trimmed by 5 bases and J by 3 bases, 3 bases remained unmatched. CDR3 bases read: TGTGCCAGCAGTCTAGGACAGGGGGACACTGAA. This sequence encodes CASSLGQGDTE. The CDR3, in full, reads CASSLGQGDTEAFF.

This clone was recorded at least ten times. The read terminates 3 residues before the CDR3 end, so the remaining end is supplied by the germline J gene. The chain couples TRBV18 to TRBJ2-7, with no clear D. The length of the CDR3 is 13 residues. V was clipped by 3 bases and J by 1 base, with 7 bases between them. Germline values: CDR1 KGHSH, CDR2 LQKENI. The CDR3 spells CASSPPSSYEQYF. CDR3 bases read: TGTGCCAGCTCACCCCCTAGTTCCTACGAG. Complete variable domain (other parts from reference TRBV18 and TRBJ2-7): NAGVMQNPRHLVRRRGQEARLRCSPMKGHSHVYWYRQLPEEGLKFMVYLQKENIIDESGMPKERFSAEFPKEGPSILRIQQVVRGDSAAYFCASSPPSSYEQYFGPGTRLTVT.

About this clone: The read ends 3 residues before the CDR3 terminus; that terminus is restored from the germline J gene. V and J are TRBV7-9 and TRBJ1-2; D possibly corresponds to TRBD1 (6 bases). The germline CDR1 and CDR2 sequences are SEHNR and FQNEAQ (reference sequence). Trimming took off 0 bases at V and 6 bases at J, with 11 bases between the two ends. The CDR3 extends over 14 amino acids. The DNA read from the CDR3 is TGTGCCAGCAGCTTAGCTCCCACAGGGCATGGC. It encodes CASSLAPTGHG. In full, the CDR3 is CASSLAPTGHGYTF.

Ten or more counts support this clone. Read coverage stops 3 residues before the CDR3 terminus; the germline J gene supplies the remainder. The chain is built from TRBV7-2 and TRBJ2-1; D may be TRBD2 (6 bases). The V end lost 9 bases, the J end lost 7 bases, and 19 bases lay between the germline ends. This CDR3 has 14 residues. Germline V lookup: CDR1 SGHTA, CDR2 FQGNSA. The sequenced part of the CDR3 DNA is TGTGCCAGTGCTATACCGGGACTGAATAATGAG. Residues: CASAIPGLNNE. The full CDR3 is CASAIPGLNNEQFF.

This clone was detected ten times or more. The sequence runs out 3 residues before the end of the CDR3; the remainder is reconstructed from the germline J gene. The chain is built from TRBV23-1 and TRBJ1-1; 10 bases map to TRBD1. TRBV23-1 is an open reading frame, and its role is uncertain. This CDR3 is 17 amino acids long. V trimming: 7 bases; J trimming: 1 base; junction bases outside the gene matches: 12. CDR3 amino acids: CASTGDRGQPKNTEAFF. CDR3 bases read: TGCGCCAGCACGGGGGACAGGGGTCAACCTAAGAACACTGAA.

Many counts were recorded for this clone. From the germline J gene comes the end of the CDR3, since the read stops 3 residues before it. V usage is TRBV3-1 (or the pseudogene TRBV3-2) and J usage is TRBJ2-7; TRBD1 is a possible D gene (5 bases). V lost 4 bases and J lost 0, with 13 bases in between. CDR1 and CDR2 (germline): LGHDT, YNNKEL (reference sequence). There are 15 residues in the CDR3. CDR3 residues: CASSPSTVSSYEQYF. The part of the CDR3 DNA that was read is TGTGCCAGCAGCCCCTCGACAGTGAGCTCCTACGAG.

At least ten counts were recorded for this clone. With the read ending 3 residues before the CDR3 end, the germline J gene is used to fill in that end. The genes are TRBV7-2 and TRBJ2-3; the D is unclear. The V end was cut by 0 bases, the J end by 1 base, with 14 bases between. The CDR3 covers 17 residues. Germline V gives CDR1 SGHTA, CDR2 FQGNSA. The part of the CDR3 DNA that was read is TGTGCCAGCAGCTTAGCGCAAGGTGACATGGGCACAGATACG. Translated: CASSLAQGDMGTDT. From start to end, the CDR3 is CASSLAQGDMGTDTQYF. Using reference TRBV7-2 and TRBJ2-3 for the parts outside the CDR3, the full variable domain is GAGVSQSPSNKVTEKGKDVELRCDPISGHTALYWYRQSLGQGLEFLIYFQGNSAPDKSGLPSDRFSAERTGGSVSTLTIQRTQQEDSAVYLCASSLAQGDMGTDTQYFGPGTRLTVL.

The sample holds many counts of this clone. The observed sequence ends 3 residues before the CDR3 terminus, with the missing tail filled in from the germline J gene. This rearrangement joins TRBV7-9 to TRBJ2-1; 10 positions agree with TRBD2. The germline V gene has CDR1 SEHNR and CDR2 FQNEAQ (reference sequence). The CDR3 has 14 residues. The trim removed 4 bases at V and 5 bases at J, leaving 2 bases unmatched. CDR3 DNA, as far as it was read: TGTGCCAGCAGCTGGCTAGCGGGGGACAATGAG. Its protein is CASSWLAGDNE. The entire CDR3 is CASSWLAGDNEQFF.